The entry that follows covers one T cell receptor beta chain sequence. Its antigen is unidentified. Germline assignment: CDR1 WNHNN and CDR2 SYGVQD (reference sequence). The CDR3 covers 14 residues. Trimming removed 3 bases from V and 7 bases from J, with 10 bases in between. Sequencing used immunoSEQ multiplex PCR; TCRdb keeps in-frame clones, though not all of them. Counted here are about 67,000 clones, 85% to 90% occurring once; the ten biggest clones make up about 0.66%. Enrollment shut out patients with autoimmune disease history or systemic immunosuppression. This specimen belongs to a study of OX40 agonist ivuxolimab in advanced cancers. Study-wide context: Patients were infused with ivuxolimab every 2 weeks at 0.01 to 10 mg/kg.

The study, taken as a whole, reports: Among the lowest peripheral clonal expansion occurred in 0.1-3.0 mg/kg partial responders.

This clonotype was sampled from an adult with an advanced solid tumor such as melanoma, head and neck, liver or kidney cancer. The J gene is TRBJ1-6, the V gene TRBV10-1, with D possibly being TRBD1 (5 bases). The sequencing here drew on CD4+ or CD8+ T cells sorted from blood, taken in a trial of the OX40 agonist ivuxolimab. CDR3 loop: CASSDRRANSPLHF. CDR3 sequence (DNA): TGCGCCAGCAGTGATCGCAGGGCGAATTCACCCCTCCACTTT.